The present T cell receptor (beta chain) was sequenced within a study of shared clonotypes between healthy human individuals (dated by TCRdb to about 2020). With respect to the entire study: A few men and a couple of women, aged 18 to 49 years, made up the cohort. For each donor, CD4 naive and CD4 memory were each run on three plates, CD8 naive on two plates, and CD8 memory on one plate. To estimate repertoire size and how much clonotype sharing occurs between individuals, the study deeply sequenced the blood TCR repertoires of about five healthy adults. To increase sequencing depth and limit assay-specific biases, different laboratories used diverse techniques to prepare libraries and sequence TCR repertoires. Leukapheresis yielded between about 0.94 and 8.9 billion PBMCs per donor. The paper as a whole reports these results and caveats: The small number of donors limited the genetic and exposure-history diversity represented. Higher generation probabilities were observed for clonotypes shared by all four sorted-subset donors than for non-shared clonotypes. Sharing across a handful of donors was observed for roughly 5% of naive CD4, over 3% of naive CD8, 2.3% of memory CD4, and about 0.4% of memory CD8 clonotypes. Naive subsets generally had larger estimated clonotype richness than memory subsets did. Pairwise subsampling indicated that sequencing depth was expected to affect the degree of clonotype sharing among donors. Rarefaction of sorted-subset datasets indicated incomplete sequencing despite the large sequencing depth. Sampling was limited to blood, and TCR repertoires in tissue likely differ from TCR repertoires in blood.

In the case of this clone: The antigen it binds to is not known. Base qualities are not recorded, but no much larger clone differs from it by a single base.

The donors were healthy, HIV-negative adults with no recently reported acute infections or vaccinations. All donors were Caucasian adults living in Nashville, Tennessee, USA. CD4+ T cells were enriched through magnetic negative selection, after which naive cells were positively selected on CD45RA and the remaining negative fraction served as the memory subset. After blood collection by leukapheresis, PBMCs were isolated using Ficoll-Histopaque density gradient centrifugation and then cryopreserved in the vapor phase of liquid nitrogen. Purity and quantity of every magnetically sorted T cell population were checked by analytical flow cytometry. Genomic DNA was isolated from every sorted fraction and measured by UV absorbance on a Nanodrop 2000c. Using the deep immunoSEQ assay, multiplex PCR amplified TCR CDR3 regions from genomic DNA. Extracted genomic DNA from each cell subset was distributed evenly across all wells of several immunoSEQ 96-well plates, and each plate was treated as a replicate. For sorted subsets, each replicate PCR was loaded with roughly 0.2 ug genomic DNA, equivalent to 25,000 to 30,000 T cell genomes. The purified libraries were quantified using a Qubit 3.0 fluorometer, sized with a Bioanalyzer 2100, and then quantified again using the KAPA Library Quantification kit. Every immunoSEQ 96-well plate was sequenced on a dedicated single-read 150-cycle Illumina NextSeq 550 flow cell. Per the authors' processing: Because only junctional sequences without quality scores were contained in the immunoSEQ output, filtering matching that applied to full-length reads could not be performed. Sequences were annotated with PyIR, a Python wrapper for IgBLAST v1.9, using IMGT germline references to assign V/J genes and CDR3. Any read was removed if the V/J assignment was weak (E-value above 1e-6), the CDR3 was missing, or the read contained stop codons, out-of-frame junctions, or ambiguous translated residues. V3J clonotypes were defined by identical inferred V gene, J gene, and CDR3 amino acid sequence. The percentage overlap between two repertoires was calculated by dividing the number of shared unique clonotypes by the size of the smaller repertoire. Repertoire richness was assessed with RTK rarefaction, the Chao1 estimator, and Recon v2.1 estimates of unobserved clonotypes. Generation probabilities for all TCRbeta clonotypes obtained by the gDNA method from a handful of donors were computed using OLGA. Imported from immuneACCESS, the table was reduced by TCRdb to in-frame sequences with V and J called. These copies leave out some clones; in studies compared against another copy, an unresolved V gene accounts for under half, and the cause of the remainder is not known. V, J and clone size are taken as reported in that table, and D and trimming were inferred from the DNA itself. The sample yields around 2.5 million clones; 93% were counted once. Jointly, the top ten make up 0.36% of the sample.

The CDR3 has 14 amino acids, counting the end cysteine and phenylalanine. Only the CDR3 DNA stays, 42 bases, in frame from base 1. The germline V gene specifies SGHRS as CDR1 and YFSETQ as CDR2. At the junction V is shortened by 0 bases and J by 6 bases; bases outside the gene matches: 2. The TCR sequence derives from a man in his late teens or twenties in good health. Some clones in this sample may be carry-over from other donors' samples. The chain joins TRBV5-1 to TRBJ1-1, with TRBD1 identical over 10 junction bases. Material: naive CD4+ T cells from PBMCs. The sample's cell subset or site label is to be understood as: CD45RA+ positively selected. The CDR3 is CASSLEGQGAEAFF. At the DNA level, the sequence is TGCGCCAGCAGCTTGGAAGGACAGGGGGCTGAAGCTTTCTTT.